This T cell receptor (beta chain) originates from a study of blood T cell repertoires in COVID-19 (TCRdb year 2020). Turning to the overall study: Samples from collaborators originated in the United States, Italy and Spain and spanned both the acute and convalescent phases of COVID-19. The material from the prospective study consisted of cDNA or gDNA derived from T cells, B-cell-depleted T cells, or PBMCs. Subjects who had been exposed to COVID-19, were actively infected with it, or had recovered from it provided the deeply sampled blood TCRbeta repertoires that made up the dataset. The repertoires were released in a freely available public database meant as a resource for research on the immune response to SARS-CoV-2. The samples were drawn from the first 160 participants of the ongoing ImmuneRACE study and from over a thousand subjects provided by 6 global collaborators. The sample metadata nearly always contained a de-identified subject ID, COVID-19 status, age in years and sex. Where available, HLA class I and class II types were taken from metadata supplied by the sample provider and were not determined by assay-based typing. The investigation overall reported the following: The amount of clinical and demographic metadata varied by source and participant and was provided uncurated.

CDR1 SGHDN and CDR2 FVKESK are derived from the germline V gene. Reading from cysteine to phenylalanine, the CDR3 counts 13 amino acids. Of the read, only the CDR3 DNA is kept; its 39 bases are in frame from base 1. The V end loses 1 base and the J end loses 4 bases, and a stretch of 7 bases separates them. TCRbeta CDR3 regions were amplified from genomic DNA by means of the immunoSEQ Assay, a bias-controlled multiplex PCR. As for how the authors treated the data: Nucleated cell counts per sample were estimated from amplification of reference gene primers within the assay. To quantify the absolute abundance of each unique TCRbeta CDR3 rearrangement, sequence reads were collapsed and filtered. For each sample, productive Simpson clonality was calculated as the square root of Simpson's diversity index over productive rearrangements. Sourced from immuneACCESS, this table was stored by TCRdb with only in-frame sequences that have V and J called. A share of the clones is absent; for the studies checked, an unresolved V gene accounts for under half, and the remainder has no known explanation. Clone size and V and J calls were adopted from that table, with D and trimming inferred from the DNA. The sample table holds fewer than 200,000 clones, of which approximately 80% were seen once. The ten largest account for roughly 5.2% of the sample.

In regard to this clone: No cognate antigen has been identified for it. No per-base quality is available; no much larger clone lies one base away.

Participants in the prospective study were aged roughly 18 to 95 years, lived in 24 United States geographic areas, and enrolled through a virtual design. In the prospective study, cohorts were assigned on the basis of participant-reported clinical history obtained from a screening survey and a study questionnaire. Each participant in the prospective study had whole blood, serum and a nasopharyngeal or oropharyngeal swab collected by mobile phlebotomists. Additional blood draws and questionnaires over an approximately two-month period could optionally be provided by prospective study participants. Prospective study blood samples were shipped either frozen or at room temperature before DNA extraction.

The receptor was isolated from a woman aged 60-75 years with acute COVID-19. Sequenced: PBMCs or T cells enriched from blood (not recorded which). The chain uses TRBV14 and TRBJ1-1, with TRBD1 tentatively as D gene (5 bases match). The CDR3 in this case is CASSQARATEAFF. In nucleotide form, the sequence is TGTGCCAGCAGCCAAGCCAGGGCCACTGAAGCTTTCTTT.